This T cell receptor beta chain was documented in a study of immune evolution from preneoplasia to lung adenocarcinoma. Trimming left V 7 bases short and J 6 bases short, with 14 bases between. Germline V lookup: CDR1 SGHRS, CDR2 YFSETQ. The CDR3 spans 12 residues. Resections took place in Japan or China from about 2013 to 2018. Profiling relied on immunoSEQ multiplex PCR, and the TCRdb table lists in-frame clones only, not all of them. The table has about 3,400 clones, roughly 82% seen once; the top ten hold roughly an eighth. Sample: FFPE lung adenocarcinoma in situ tissue. V usage is TRBV5-1 and J usage is TRBJ2-7; D is perhaps TRBD2 (7 bases). This TCR derives from a person aged 60-79 years with lung adenocarcinoma. For the CDR3, the DNA is TGCGCCAGCCTGTCGGGGGGCGGCGAGCAGTACTTC. Translated, it gives CASLSGGGEQYF.